This passage covers 15 T cell receptor beta chains from one sample sequenced in a study of cytomegalovirus exposure and HLA in healthy donors. The PCR contained 60 Vbeta and 13 Jbeta primers. The assay was immunoSEQ multiplex PCR, and TCRdb's table has in-frame clones only and misses some. This sample yields fewer than 200,000 clones, of which approximately 78% are seen a single time; around 0.91% belongs to the top ten. Sequencing used PBMCs. These TCRs come from a girl aged 2-10 years in good health and CMV-seropositive.

V gene TRBV18 combines with J gene TRBJ1-1, with TRBD1 identical over 7 bases. J gave up 6 bases and V 6 bases, and 4 bases lay outside the gene matches. Germline values: CDR1 KGHSH, CDR2 LQKENI. The CDR3 contains 12 residues. The CDR3 DNA reads as TGTGCCAGCTCGCTGGGACAGCCTGAAGCTTTCTTT. This encodes CASSLGQPEAFF. Drawing the rest from reference TRBV18 and TRBJ1-1, the complete variable domain is NAGVMQNPRHLVRRRGQEARLRCSPMKGHSHVYWYRQLPEEGLKFMVYLQKENIIDESGMPKERFSAEFPKEGPSILRIQQVVRGDSAAYFCASSLGQPEAFFGQGTRLTVV.

The chain has TRBV29-1 and TRBJ1-1; D is ambiguous. V was trimmed by 5 bases and J by 4 bases, leaving 14 bases between them. Germline lookup yields CDR1 SQVTM and CDR2 ANQGSEA. The CDR3 extends over 13 amino acids. In DNA form, the CDR3 reads TGCAGCGTTAATAAAGGGAGGAGCACTGAAGCTTTCTTT. It yields the protein CSVNKGRSTEAFF.

The V call is TRBV13, the J call TRBJ1-2, with 7 bases aligning to TRBD1. The CDR3 spans 14 residues. After removal of 5 bases from V and 3 bases from J, the junction contained 6 bases not matched to a gene. Looked up from germline, CDR1 is PRHDT and CDR2 is FYEKMQ (reference sequence). The CDR3, as DNA: TGTGCCAGCAGCCGCCGTACAGGGGACTATGGCTACACCTTC. Translating gives CASSRRTGDYGYTF.

The CDR3 sequence is CASRDKAGGLGDEQFF. The CDR3 DNA reads as TGTGCCAGCAGGGATAAAGCGGGAGGCCTTGGGGATGAGCAGTTCTTC. The V gene is TRBV7-9, the J gene TRBJ2-1; 9 bases map to TRBD2. The CDR3 spans 16 residues. CDR1 is SEHNR, CDR2 FQNEAQ, per germline (reference sequence). The J segment lost 8 bases and the V segment lost 6 bases, leaving 14 bases of the junction unmatched.

This clone showed up just a few times. This chain links TRBV21-1 with TRBJ2-2; the table gives TRBD2 as D, unverified against the DNA. TRBV21-1 is a pseudogene segment. CDR3 length equals 17 residues. The CDR3, as DNA: TGTGCCAGCAGCAAAGGGCGACTAGCCGCGAACACCGGGGAGCTGTTTTTT. Translated: CASSKGRLAANTGELFF.

The rearrangement joins TRBV28 to TRBJ2-3; D ambiguous. Germline CDR1 MDHEN, CDR2 SYDVKM. The V and J ends lost 0 bases and 2 bases respectively, with 12 bases between them. The CDR3 extends over 16 amino acids. The CDR3 spells CASSLWQLPSTDTQYF. The CDR3 DNA reads TGTGCCAGCAGTTTATGGCAGTTACCCTCCACAGATACGCAGTATTTT. The full variable domain, rest sourced from reference TRBV28 and TRBJ2-3, is DVKVTQSSRYLVKRTGEKVFLECVQDMDHENMFWYRQDPGLGLRLIYFSYDVKMKEKGDIPEGYSVSREKKERFSLILESASTNQTSMYLCASSLWQLPSTDTQYFGPGTRLTVL.

This clone is a singleton in its sample. The same CDR3 is also encoded by other DNA sequences in this sample. The CDR3 bases are TGCGCCAGCAGCTCGGGGTCGTCTGGAAACACCATATATTTT. As protein: CASSSGSSGNTIYF. The gene calls are TRBV5-1 and TRBJ1-3; D remains ambiguous. The CDR3 has 14 amino acids. The V gene's germline CDR1 is SGHRS and CDR2 YFSETQ. The V end was cut by 3 bases, the J end by 1 base, with 8 bases between.

The V and J genes are TRBV5-8 and TRBJ2-5; 8 nucleotides line up with TRBD2. This CDR3 contains 15 residues. With V trimmed by 1 base and J by 5 bases, 7 bases remained unmatched. Germline values: CDR1 SGHTS, CDR2 YDEGEE. CDR3 in DNA: TGTGCCAGCAGCTTGTCCGGGAGGGCCGGGGAGACCCAGTACTTC. Protein sequence: CASSLSGRAGETQYF.

The chain carries TRBV2 and TRBJ2-5; a possible D gene is TRBD2 (6 bases). There are 13 residues in the CDR3. Germline-derived CDR1 and CDR2 are SNHLY and FYNNEI. Trimming left V 11 bases short and J 2 bases short, with 15 bases between. This CDR3 is CAGRLSGQETQYF. CDR3 nucleotides: TGTGCCGGACGACTTAGCGGTCAAGAGACCCAGTACTTC.

The rearrangement links TRBV27 to TRBJ1-1, with D unresolved. The V gene's germline CDR1 is MNHEY and CDR2 SMNVEV (reference sequence). Trimming stripped 9 bases from V and 1 base from J, with 6 bases between. This CDR3 has 11 amino acids. The CDR3 DNA follows: TGTGCCAGTAGAGGGAACACTGAAGCTTTCTTT. Residues: CASRGNTEAFF.

The V call is TRBV6-1, the J call TRBJ2-7; TRBD2 agrees at 8 bases. CDR1 is MNHNS, CDR2 SASEGT, per germline. Germline trimming cut 4 bases from V and 0 bases from J; bases unmatched to any gene: 8. The CDR3 consists of 16 residues. The CDR3 region has the DNA TGTGCCAGCAGTGCACCTAGCGGGCCCCCCTCCTACGAGCAGTACTTC. It codes for CASSAPSGPPSYEQYF.

The chain carries TRBV9 and TRBJ2-1, with D possibly TRBD2 on 5 matching bases. Trimming left V 0 bases short and J 2 bases short, with 15 bases between. CDR3 length equals 17 residues. Germline V CDR1 and CDR2: SGDLS, YYNGEE. This chain's CDR3 is CASSVASPGVPYNEQFF. The CDR3 DNA reads as TGTGCCAGCAGCGTAGCGTCCCCCGGGGTGCCCTACAATGAGCAGTTCTTC.

This clone was counted once. V usage is TRBV2 and J usage is TRBJ1-4, with a possible D match to TRBD1 (5 bases). Per germline, CDR1 SNHLY and CDR2 FYNNEI. Trimming cost V 11 bases and J 4 bases, with 20 bases left between them. The CDR3 sequence is 15 residues long. This chain's CDR3 is CAPMRRRGFNEKLFF. CDR3 DNA: TGTGCCCCGATGAGGCGGCGGGGGTTTAATGAAAAACTGTTTTTT.

The chain employs TRBV4-1 and TRBJ2-2; D is ambiguous. Germline assignment: CDR1 MGHRA and CDR2 YSYEKL. CDR3 length equals 15 residues. V shed 0 bases and J shed 2 bases, with 7 bases lying between them. For the CDR3, the DNA is TGCGCCAGCAGCCAAGAAAGGAGAAACACCGGGGAGCTGTTTTTT. It translates to CASSQERRNTGELFF.

The chain has TRBV5-1 and TRBJ1-4; maybe TRBD1 (5 bases). The CDR3 sequence is 15 residues long. CDR1 and CDR2 (germline): SGHRS, YFSETQ. Deletions cut 4 bases from V and 7 bases from J, with 17 bases between. CDR3 in amino acids: CASSIRGGKSEKLFF. As DNA, the CDR3 is TGCGCCAGCAGCATCCGGGGGGGAAAGAGTGAAAAACTGTTTTTT.